This TCR beta chain was documented in a study of blood T cell repertoires in COVID-19. Looking at the study overall: Acute and convalescent COVID-19 specimens originated in the United States, Italy and Spain.

Authors' processing steps: Counts of nucleated cells, estimated from reference gene primer amplification, were obtained. Only in-frame clones appear in the TCRdb table, and some are missing; sequencing was by immunoSEQ multiplex PCR. V and J calls and clone size are given by that table; D and trimming were obtained from the DNA. The table includes fewer than 350,000 clones, 90% detected once. This study enrolled people aged about 18 to 90 from around 26 US geographic areas. Germline V gene data show CDR1 as MDHEN and CDR2 as SYDVKM. V was pared by 6 bases and J by 4 bases, with 8 bases of the junction left unmatched. The CDR3 extends over 15 amino acids.

The sample consisted of PBMCs or T cells enriched from blood (not recorded which). This clonotype was sampled from a woman aged 25-40 years with acute COVID-19. The chain carries TRBV28 and TRBJ2-1; 8 bases line up with TRBD2. The CDR3 spells CASSTSGSGYNEQFF. The CDR3, as DNA: TGTGCCAGCAGCACCAGCGGGAGTGGGTACAATGAGCAGTTCTTC. The entire variable domain, with the rest obtained from reference TRBV28 and TRBJ2-1, is as follows: DVKVTQSSRYLVKRTGEKVFLECVQDMDHENMFWYRQDPGLGLRLIYFSYDVKMKEKGDIPEGYSVSREKKERFSLILESASTNQTSMYLCASSTSGSGYNEQFFGPGTRLTVL.